This TCR beta chain originates from a study of cytomegalovirus exposure and HLA in healthy donors. The primer mix had 60 Vbeta and 13 Jbeta primers. Only in-frame clones appear in the TCRdb table, and some are missing; sequencing was by immunoSEQ multiplex PCR. Here the sample spans 120,000 or so clones, 17% being singletons. Trimming pared 5 bases from V and 3 bases from J, leaving 10 bases between. This CDR3 comprises 13 residues. Germline V gives CDR1 SNHLY, CDR2 FYNNEI. This clone has more than one count but fewer than ten. This sequence was found in a female donor in good health and CMV-seropositive. The sample taken for sequencing was PBMCs. V is TRBV2 and J is TRBJ1-1; D is ambiguous. The CDR3 bases are TGTGCCAGCAGTCGTGAGGGTGACACTGAAGCTTTCTTT. Translating gives CASSREGDTEAFF.